Sequencing of this T cell receptor (beta chain) was carried out in a study of CD8+CD57+ T cells in acquired aplastic anemia. About the study: Sorted CD4+ and CD8+ cells yielded DNA averaging approximately 3.4 ug. Around 11 million reads were obtained on average for healthy donor CD4+ cells.

The use of genomic DNA as template underpinned the TCR beta VDJ and CDR3 profiling. A single record per CDR3 protein comes from TCRdb applying MiXCR to the reads. The table has 350,000 to 450,000 distinct CDR3 sequences, 65% to 75% seen once. The study, taken as a whole, reports: Around 29 CD8+ CDR3 sequences were shared between patients and controls. Significant differences in CD8+ Simpson's diversity were not observed between patients and controls.

This clonotype was seen many times. Its antigen is unknown. V was shortened by 3 bases and J by 5 bases, with 9 bases between the two germline ends. The CDR3 runs to 13 residues. CDR1 MNHEY and CDR2 SMNVEV come from the germline V gene (reference sequence). Specimen: sorted CD4+, CD8+, or CD8+CD57+ T cells (not recorded which) from PBMCs. This chain joins TRBV27 and TRBJ2-3; possible D gene TRBD1, 6 bases. This clonotype was sampled from a human donor in good health, serving as a control. The CDR3 is CASSLRRGDTQYF. DNA for the CDR3: TGTGCCAGCAGTTTGCGCAGGGGAGATACGCAGTATTTT.